The T cell receptor (beta chain) under discussion was sequenced for a study of T cell responses to AZD1222 COVID-19 vaccine (dated by TCRdb to the early 2020s). For context, the study as a whole: TCR sequencing was performed for more than 230 trial participants, of whom about 210 were given two doses of AZD1222 and some 26 were given two doses of MenACWY control vaccine. Trial participants were enrolled by age into subgroups of 18-55, 56-69 and 70-plus years, and around 150, 28 and 57 TCR-sequenced participants, respectively, were included in these subgroups. The study at large found these results: A significant rise in spike-specific TCR breadth and depth was observed after two AZD1222 doses relative to day 0 and relative to MenACWY recipients. The vaccine-associated CD4 TCRs covered the entire spike protein, and the dominant responses fell in regions 160-218 and 743-854. In the small 56-69-year group, the increase in depth fell short of significance, most likely because of low power. Only five to seven AZD1222 recipients were SARS-CoV-2 seropositive at baseline, limiting conclusions about previously exposed vaccinees. Most participants were white British and females outnumbered males, and the authors suggested that clonal diversity may have been underestimated. Reportedly, almost half of the unique spike-specific TCRs recognized epitopes lying outside the regions that are mutated in the B.1.351 and B.1.1.7 variants. Because no day 14 peak-response samples were available, repertoires were characterized only after the peak T cell response.

In the paper's terms, the time point label means: about 28 days (+/-7) after the second vaccine dose. AZD1222 recipients whose second dose came at about 4 weeks and those whose second dose came at about 12 weeks were combined into one group, since spike-specific TCR depth and breadth did not differ between the two schedules. The vaccinee samples were drawn from two UK trials, COV001 and COV002, one of which was a single-blind randomized controlled phase 2/3 trial testing AZD1222 (ChAdOx1 nCoV-19) in healthy adults. For TCRbeta chain sequencing, PBMC samples were collected from trial participants at day 0 and at day 28 after the second dose. The CDR3 regions of human TCRbeta chains were subjected to immunosequencing. Concerning the study's data processing: Repertoire TCRs were checked for matches against a reference library of SARS-CoV-2-specific TCRs that had been generated using the MIRA antigen-specificity platform. Breadth meant the fraction of unique TCRs that were SARS-CoV-2-associated, whereas depth meant the fraction of total T cells that were SARS-CoV-2-associated. Each spike-specific TCR was assigned to its reactive spike region and to a CD4 or CD8 class using the MIRA data. Log10-transformed breadth and depth values were compared by one-way ANOVA with Sidak's multiple comparisons tests. This is the immuneACCESS table as TCRdb keeps it, with only in-frame sequences that have V and J called. A part of the clones is gone; compared with another copy, unresolved V genes explain less than half, and the rest is unexplained. V and J calls plus clone size are reproduced from that table; the DNA served to infer D and trimming. The sample table shows roughly 58,000 clones, and 80% to 90% are seen once. The biggest ten clones account for about 6.3% of the sample.

A word on this clone: The antigen this receptor binds is unknown. The input lacks base qualities; no much larger clone sits a single base away.

CDR1 and CDR2, looked up from the germline V gene, are SGHDN and FVKESK. V sheds 4 bases and J sheds 0 bases, leaving 14 bases between their ends. The CDR3 has 16 amino acids, counting the end cysteine and phenylalanine. This entry keeps only the CDR3 DNA: 48 bases, framed from base 1. The sequence was collected from an adult who received the AZD1222 COVID-19 vaccine. Recombination joined TRBV14 with TRBJ2-3; a tentative D match to TRBD1 spans 6 bases. This specimen was peripheral blood, taken 28 days after the second AZD1222 dose. The nucleotides read TGTGCCAGCAGCCGTGGACGACAGGCCAGCACAGATACGCAGTATTTT. It specifies CASSRGRQASTDTQYF.